This TCR beta chain derives from a study of cytomegalovirus exposure and HLA in healthy donors. With regard to this clone: The sample contains more than one DNA sequence encoding this CDR3.

PCR used 60 Vbeta primers and 13 Jbeta primers. Only in-frame clones appear in the TCRdb table, and some are missing; sequencing was by immunoSEQ multiplex PCR. This repertoire shows over 150,000 clones, about 84% found once; its top ten account for around 6%. V was clipped by 3 bases and J by 4 bases; unmatched bases: 3. Germline CDR1 reads SGDLS; CDR2 reads YYNGEE. This CDR3 is 15 amino acids long. This receptor was identified in a woman aged 40 to 55 in good health and CMV-seropositive. The chain uses TRBV9 and TRBJ1-5; 11 nucleotides line up with TRBD1. Sample: PBMCs. The CDR3 spells CASSAGQGANQPQHF. The CDR3 bases are TGTGCCAGCAGCGCAGGACAGGGGGCTAATCAGCCCCAGCATTTT.